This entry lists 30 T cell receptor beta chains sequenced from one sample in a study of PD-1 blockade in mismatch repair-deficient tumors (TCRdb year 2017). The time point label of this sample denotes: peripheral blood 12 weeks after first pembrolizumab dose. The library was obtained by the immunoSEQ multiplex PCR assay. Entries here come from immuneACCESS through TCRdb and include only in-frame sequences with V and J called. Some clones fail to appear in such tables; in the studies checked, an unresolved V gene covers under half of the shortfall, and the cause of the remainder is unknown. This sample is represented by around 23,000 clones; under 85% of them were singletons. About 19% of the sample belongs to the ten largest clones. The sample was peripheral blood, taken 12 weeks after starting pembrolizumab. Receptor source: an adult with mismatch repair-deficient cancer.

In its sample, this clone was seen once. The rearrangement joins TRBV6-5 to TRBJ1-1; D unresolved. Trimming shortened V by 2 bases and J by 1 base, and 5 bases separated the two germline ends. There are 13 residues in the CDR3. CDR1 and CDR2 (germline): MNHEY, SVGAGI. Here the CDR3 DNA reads TGTGCCAGCAGTTACATAGGGAACACTGAAGCTTTCTTT. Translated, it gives CASSYIGNTEAFF.

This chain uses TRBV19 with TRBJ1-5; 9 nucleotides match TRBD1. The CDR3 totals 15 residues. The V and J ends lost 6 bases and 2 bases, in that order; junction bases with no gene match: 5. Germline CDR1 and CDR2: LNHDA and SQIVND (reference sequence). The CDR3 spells CASSQQGAGNQPQHF. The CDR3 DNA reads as TGTGCCAGTAGCCAACAGGGGGCAGGCAATCAGCCCCAGCATTTT.

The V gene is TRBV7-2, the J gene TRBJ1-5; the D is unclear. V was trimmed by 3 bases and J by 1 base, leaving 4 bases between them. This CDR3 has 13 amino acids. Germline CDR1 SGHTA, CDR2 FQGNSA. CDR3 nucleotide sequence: TGTGCCAGCAGCTTCGACAGCAATCAGCCCCAGCATTTT. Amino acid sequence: CASSFDSNQPQHF.

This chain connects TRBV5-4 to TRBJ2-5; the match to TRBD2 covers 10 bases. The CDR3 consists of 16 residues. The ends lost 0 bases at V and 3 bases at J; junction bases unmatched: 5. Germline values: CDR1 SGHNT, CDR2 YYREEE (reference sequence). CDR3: CASSLGGAGGKETQYF. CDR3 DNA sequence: TGTGCCAGCAGCTTGGGAGGAGCGGGAGGGAAAGAGACCCAGTACTTC.

The CDR3 DNA sequence: TGTGCCTGGGTCGCTTGGCGGGGCTCTGGAAACACCATATATTTT. Translated, it gives CAWVAWRGSGNTIYF. The chain employs TRBV30 and TRBJ1-3; unclear D gene. Germline V lookup: CDR1 GTSNPN, CDR2 SVGIG (reference sequence). Trimming removed 5 bases from V and 0 bases from J, with 14 bases in between. CDR3 length equals 15 residues.

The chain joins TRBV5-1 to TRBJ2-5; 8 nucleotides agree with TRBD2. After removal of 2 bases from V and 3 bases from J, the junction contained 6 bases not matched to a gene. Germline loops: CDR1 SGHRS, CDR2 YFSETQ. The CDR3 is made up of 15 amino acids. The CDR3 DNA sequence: TGCGCCAGCAGCTTATTTAATAGCGGGGAAGAGACCCAGTACTTC. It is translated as CASSLFNSGEETQYF. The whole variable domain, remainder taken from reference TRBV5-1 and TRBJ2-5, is KAGVTQTPRYLIKTRGQQVTLSCSPISGHRSVSWYQQTPGQGLQFLFEYFSETQRNKGNFPGRFSGRQFSNSRSEMNVSTLELGDSALYLCASSLFNSGEETQYFGPGTRLLVL.

The DNA of the CDR3 is TGTGCCAGCAGTTACGAGGTCGGGAGGGCCACCGGGGAGCTGTTTTTT. Translating gives CASSYEVGRATGELFF. The V call is TRBV6-5, the J call TRBJ2-2, with 8 bases matching TRBD2. Per germline, CDR1 MNHEY and CDR2 SVGAGI. Losses at the gene ends were 2 bases for V and 4 bases for J; bases not matched to a gene: 6. CDR3 size: 16 residues.

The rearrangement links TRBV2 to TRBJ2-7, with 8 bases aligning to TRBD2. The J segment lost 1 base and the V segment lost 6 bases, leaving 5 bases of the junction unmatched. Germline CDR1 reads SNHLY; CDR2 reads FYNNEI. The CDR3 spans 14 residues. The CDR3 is CASRREGQSYEQYF. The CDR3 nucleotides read TGTGCCAGCAGACGGGAGGGCCAGTCCTACGAGCAGTACTTC. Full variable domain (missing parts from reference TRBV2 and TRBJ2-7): EPEVTQTPSHQVTQMGQEVILRCVPISNHLYFYWYRQILGQKVEFLVSFYNNEISEKSEIFDDQFSVERPDGSNFTLKIRSTKLEDSAMYFCASRREGQSYEQYFGPGTRLTVT.

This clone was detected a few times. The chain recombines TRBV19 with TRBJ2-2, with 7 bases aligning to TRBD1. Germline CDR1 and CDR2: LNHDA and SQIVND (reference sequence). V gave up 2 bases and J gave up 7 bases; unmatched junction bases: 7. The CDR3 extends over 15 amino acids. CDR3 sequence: CASSIYRQGGGELFF. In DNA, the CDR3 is TGTGCCAGTAGTATATACCGACAGGGTGGCGGGGAGCTGTTTTTT. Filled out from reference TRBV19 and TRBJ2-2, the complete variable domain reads DGGITQSPKYLFRKEGQNVTLSCEQNLNHDAMYWYRQDPGQGLRLIYYSQIVNDFQKGDIAEGYSVSREKKESFPLTVTSAQKNPTAFYLCASSIYRQGGGELFFGEGSRLTVL.

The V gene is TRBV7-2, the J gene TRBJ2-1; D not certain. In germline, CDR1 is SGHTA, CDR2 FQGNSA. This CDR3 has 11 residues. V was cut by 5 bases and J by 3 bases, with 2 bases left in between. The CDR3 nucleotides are TGTGCCAGCAGCGACTACAATGAGCAGTTCTTC. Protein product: CASSDYNEQFF.

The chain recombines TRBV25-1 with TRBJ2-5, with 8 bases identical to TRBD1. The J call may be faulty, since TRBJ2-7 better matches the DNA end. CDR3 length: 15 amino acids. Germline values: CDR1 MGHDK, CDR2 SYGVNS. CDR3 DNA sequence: TGTGCCAGCAGTGAGGGTAACAGGGGGTCCTACGAGCAGTACTTC. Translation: CASSEGNRGSYEQYF.

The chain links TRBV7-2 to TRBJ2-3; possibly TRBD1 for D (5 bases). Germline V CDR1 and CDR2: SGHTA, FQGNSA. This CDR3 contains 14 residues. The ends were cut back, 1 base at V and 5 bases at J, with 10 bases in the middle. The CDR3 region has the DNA TGTGCCAGCAGCTTAGGGCCAGGGTTAGATACGCAGTATTTT. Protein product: CASSLGPGLDTQYF.

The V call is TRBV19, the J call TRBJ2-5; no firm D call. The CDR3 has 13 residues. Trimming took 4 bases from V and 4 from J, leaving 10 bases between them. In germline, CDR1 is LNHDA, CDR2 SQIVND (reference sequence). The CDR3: CASSKAKAETQYF. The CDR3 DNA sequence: TGTGCCAGTAGTAAAGCTAAAGCAGAGACCCAGTACTTC.

CDR3 protein: CASSTPQGGNTGELFF. CDR3 nucleotides: TGTGCCAGCTCAACTCCCCAGGGCGGGAACACCGGGGAGCTGTTTTTT. The chain carries TRBV18 and TRBJ2-2, with D tentatively TRBD1 (5 bases). The CDR3 extends over 16 amino acids. Germline V gives CDR1 KGHSH, CDR2 LQKENI. V shed 5 bases and J shed 1 base, with 14 bases lying between them. The full variable domain, with the rest looked up from reference TRBV18 and TRBJ2-2, is NAGVMQNPRHLVRRRGQEARLRCSPMKGHSHVYWYRQLPEEGLKFMVYLQKENIIDESGMPKERFSAEFPKEGPSILRIQQVVRGDSAAYFCASSTPQGGNTGELFFGEGSRLTVL.

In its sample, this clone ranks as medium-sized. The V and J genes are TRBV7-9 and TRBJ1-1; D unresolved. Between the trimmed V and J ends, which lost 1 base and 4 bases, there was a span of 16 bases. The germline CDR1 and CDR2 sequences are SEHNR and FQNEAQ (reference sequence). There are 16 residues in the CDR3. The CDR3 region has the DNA TGTGCCAGCAGCTTAGGTGGTCGGGCCCCGGGCACTGAAGCTTTCTTT. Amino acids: CASSLGGRAPGTEAFF.

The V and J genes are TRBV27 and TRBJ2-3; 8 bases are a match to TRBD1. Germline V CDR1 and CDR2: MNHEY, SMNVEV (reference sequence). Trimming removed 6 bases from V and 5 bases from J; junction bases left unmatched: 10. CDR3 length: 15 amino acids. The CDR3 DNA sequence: TGTGCCAGCAGCTCATACAGGGGGACTGGAGATACGCAGTATTTT. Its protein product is CASSSYRGTGDTQYF.

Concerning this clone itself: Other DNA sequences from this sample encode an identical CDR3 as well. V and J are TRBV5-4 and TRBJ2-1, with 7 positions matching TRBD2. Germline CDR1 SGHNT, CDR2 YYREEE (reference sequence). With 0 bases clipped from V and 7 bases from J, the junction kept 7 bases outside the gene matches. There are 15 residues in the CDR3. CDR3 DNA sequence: TGTGCCAGCAGCTTGGGGGGGGGACTTCGTAATGAGCAGTTCTTC. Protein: CASSLGGGLRNEQFF.

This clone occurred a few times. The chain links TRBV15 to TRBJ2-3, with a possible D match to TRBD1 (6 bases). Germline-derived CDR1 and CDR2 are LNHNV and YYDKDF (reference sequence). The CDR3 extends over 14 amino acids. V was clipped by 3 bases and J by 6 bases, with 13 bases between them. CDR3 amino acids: CATSRSGDVDTQYF. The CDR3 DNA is TGTGCCACCAGCAGGTCAGGGGACGTTGATACGCAGTATTTT. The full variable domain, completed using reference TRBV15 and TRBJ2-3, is DAMVIQNPRYQVTQFGKPVTLSCSQTLNHNVMYWYQQKSSQAPKLLFHYYDKDFNNEADTPDNFQSRRPNTSFCFLDIRSPGLGDTAMYLCATSRSGDVDTQYFGPGTRLTVL.

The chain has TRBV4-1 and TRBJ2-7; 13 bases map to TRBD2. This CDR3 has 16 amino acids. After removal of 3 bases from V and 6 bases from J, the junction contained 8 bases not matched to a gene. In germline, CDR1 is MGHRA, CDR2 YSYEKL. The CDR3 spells CASSQGTSGTPSEQYF. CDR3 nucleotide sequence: TGCGCCAGCAGCCAGGGGACTAGCGGGACTCCGAGCGAGCAGTACTTC.

Here the CDR3 reads CASSLTSVYEQYF. The CDR3 coding sequence is TGTGCCAGCAGCTTGACTAGCGTCTACGAGCAGTACTTC. The genes are TRBV7-2 and TRBJ2-7, with 8 bases matching TRBD2. V trimming: 3 bases; J trimming: 3 bases; junction bases outside the gene matches: 1. The V gene's germline CDR1 is SGHTA and CDR2 FQGNSA. The CDR3 sequence is 13 residues long. The variable domain in full, completed from reference TRBV7-2 and TRBJ2-7, reads GAGVSQSPSNKVTEKGKDVELRCDPISGHTALYWYRQSLGQGLEFLIYFQGNSAPDKSGLPSDRFSAERTGGSVSTLTIQRTQQEDSAVYLCASSLTSVYEQYFGPGTRLTVT.

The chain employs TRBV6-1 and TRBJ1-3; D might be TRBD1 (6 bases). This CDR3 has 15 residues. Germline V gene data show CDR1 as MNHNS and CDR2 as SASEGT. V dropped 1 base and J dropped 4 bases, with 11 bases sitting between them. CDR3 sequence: CASSEEQGGGNTIYF. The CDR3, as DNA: TGTGCCAGCAGTGAAGAACAGGGAGGGGGAAACACCATATATTTT.

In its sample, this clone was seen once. Here the CDR3 DNA reads TGCGCCAGCAGCTTGGCCACGACAGGGGGCAACGAGCAGTACTTC. It specifies CASSLATTGGNEQYF. This chain uses TRBV5-1 with TRBJ2-7, with TRBD1 matching 10 bases. The CDR3 is 15 amino acids. V trimming: 0 bases; J trimming: 5 bases; junction bases outside the gene matches: 5. Germline V gene sequence: CDR1 SGHRS, CDR2 YFSETQ.

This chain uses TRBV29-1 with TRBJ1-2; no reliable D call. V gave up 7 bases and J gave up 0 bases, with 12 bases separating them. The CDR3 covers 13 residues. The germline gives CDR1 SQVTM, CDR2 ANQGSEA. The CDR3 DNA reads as TGCAGCGGATGGGGTCTACCTAACTATGGCTACACCTTC. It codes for CSGWGLPNYGYTF. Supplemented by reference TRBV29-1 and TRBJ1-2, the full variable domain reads SAVISQKPSRDICQRGTSLTIQCQVDSQVTMMFWYRQQPGQSLTLIATANQGSEATYESGFVIDKFPISRPNLTFSTLTVSNMSPEDSSIYLCSGWGLPNYGYTFGSGTRLTVV.

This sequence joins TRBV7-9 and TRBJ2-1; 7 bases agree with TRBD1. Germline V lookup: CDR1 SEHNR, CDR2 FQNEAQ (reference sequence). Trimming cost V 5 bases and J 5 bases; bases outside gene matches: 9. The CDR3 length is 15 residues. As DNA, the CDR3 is TGTGCCAGCAGCCCTCCGGGACAGATACACAATGAGCAGTTCTTC. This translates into CASSPPGQIHNEQFF.

CDR3 DNA: TGTGCCAGCAGTGGAGCAAGGGGCGTCGAGCAGTACTTC. It translates to CASSGARGVEQYF. The chain is built from TRBV9 and TRBJ2-7; weak D call: TRBD1 (5 bases). CDR1 is SGDLS and CDR2 is YYNGEE in the germline V gene. This CDR3 comprises 13 residues. Trimming shortened V by 5 bases and J by 6 bases, and 15 bases separated the two germline ends. Based on the CDR3 plus reference TRBV9 and TRBJ2-7, the full variable domain is DSGVTQTPKHLITATGQRVTLRCSPRSGDLSVYWYQQSLDQGLQFLIQYYNGEERAKGNILERFSAQQFPDLHSELNLSSLELGDSALYFCASSGARGVEQYFGPGTRLTVT.

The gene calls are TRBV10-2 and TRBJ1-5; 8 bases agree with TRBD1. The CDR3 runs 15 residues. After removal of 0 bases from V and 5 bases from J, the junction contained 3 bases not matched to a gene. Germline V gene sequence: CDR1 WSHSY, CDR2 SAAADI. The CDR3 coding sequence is TGCGCCAGCAGTGAGTCGGACAGGGCCCATCAGCCCCAGCATTTT. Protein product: CASSESDRAHQPQHF.

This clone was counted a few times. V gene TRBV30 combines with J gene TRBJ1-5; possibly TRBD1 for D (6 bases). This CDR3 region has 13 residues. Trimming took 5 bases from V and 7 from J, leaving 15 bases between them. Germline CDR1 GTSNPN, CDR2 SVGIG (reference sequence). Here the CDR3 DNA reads TGTGCCTGGGGTTACAGGGAGGGGCAGCCCCAGCATTTT. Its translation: CAWGYREGQPQHF.

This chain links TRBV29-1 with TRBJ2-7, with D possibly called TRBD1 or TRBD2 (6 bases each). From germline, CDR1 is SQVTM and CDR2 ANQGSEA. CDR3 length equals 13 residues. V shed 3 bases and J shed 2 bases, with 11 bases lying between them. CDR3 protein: CSVDEGGPYEQYF. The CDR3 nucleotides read TGCAGCGTTGACGAGGGGGGCCCCTACGAGCAGTACTTC.

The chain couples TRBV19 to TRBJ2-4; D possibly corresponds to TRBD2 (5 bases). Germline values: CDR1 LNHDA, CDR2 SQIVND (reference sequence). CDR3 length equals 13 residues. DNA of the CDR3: TGTGCGTCAATGGACTTAGCCAAAAACATTCAGTACTTC. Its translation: CASMDLAKNIQYF.

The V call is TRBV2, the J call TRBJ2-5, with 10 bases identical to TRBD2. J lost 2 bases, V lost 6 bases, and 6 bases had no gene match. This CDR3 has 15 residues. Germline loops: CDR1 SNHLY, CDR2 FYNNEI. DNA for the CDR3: TGTGCCAGCAGGGGGACTAGCGTCATTCAAGAGACCCAGTACTTC. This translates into CASRGTSVIQETQYF.